This TCR beta chain was recovered during a study of graft-versus-host responses after intestinal transplantation. CDR3 length equals 17 residues. Germline CDR1 is SNHLY and CDR2 is FYNNEI. Trimming removed 6 bases from V and 1 base from J, with 16 bases in between. As to this clone: Antigen unknown.

Clones were sequenced by immunoSEQ multiplex PCR, and TCRdb holds only the in-frame ones, with some missing. Among some 120,000 clones listed, about nine tenths were seen once. The source was unstimulated CD4+ T cells sorted from spleen or lymph node cells, collected before intestinal transplant. The origin of this receptor is a human donor who received an intestinal transplant. The genes are TRBV2 and TRBJ2-6; D gene unclear. CDR3 in amino acids: CASRERGPLSGANVLTF. CDR3 nucleotides: TGTGCCAGCAGGGAAAGAGGTCCCCTTTCTGGGGCCAACGTCCTGACTTTC.